Here is one TCR beta chain with its context. Either two negative PCRs, clearance, or symptom resolution qualified Cohort 3 donors as recovered. The sample belongs to a study of blood T cell repertoires in COVID-19. With 3 bases clipped from V and 2 bases from J, the junction kept 10 bases outside the gene matches. Germline V gene data show CDR1 as KGHDR and CDR2 as SFDVKD. This CDR3 contains 17 residues. Measured with immunoSEQ multiplex PCR; TCRdb has only the in-frame clones, and not every one. The sample carries a few hundred thousand clones, 89% recorded once. Source material: PBMCs or T cells enriched from blood (not recorded which). This sequence was found in a woman between 40 and 50 years old who had recovered from COVID-19. This sequence joins TRBV24-1 and TRBJ2-5; 8 bases agree with TRBD1. The CDR3 DNA follows: TGTGCCACCAGTGATCCTACAGGGGGGTTTCTTCAAGAGACCCAGTACTTC. Translation gives CATSDPTGGFLQETQYF.